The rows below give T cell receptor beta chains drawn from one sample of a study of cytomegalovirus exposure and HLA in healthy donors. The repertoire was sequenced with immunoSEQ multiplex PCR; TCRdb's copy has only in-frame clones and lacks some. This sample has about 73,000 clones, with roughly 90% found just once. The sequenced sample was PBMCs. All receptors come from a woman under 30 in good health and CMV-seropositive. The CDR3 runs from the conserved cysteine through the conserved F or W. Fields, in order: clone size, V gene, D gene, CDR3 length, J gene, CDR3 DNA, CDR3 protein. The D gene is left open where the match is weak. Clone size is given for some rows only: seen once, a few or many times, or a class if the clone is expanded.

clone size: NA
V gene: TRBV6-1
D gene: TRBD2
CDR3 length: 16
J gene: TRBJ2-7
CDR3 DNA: TGTGCCAGCAGTGATTCAGCGGGGCGGGAGGGTTACGAGCAGTACTTC
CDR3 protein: CASSDSAGREGYEQYF

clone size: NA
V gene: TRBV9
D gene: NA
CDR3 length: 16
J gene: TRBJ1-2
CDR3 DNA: TGTGCCAGCAGCGTAGACGATCGCAGACACGGCTATGGCTACACCTTC
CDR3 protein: CASSVDDRRHGYGYTF

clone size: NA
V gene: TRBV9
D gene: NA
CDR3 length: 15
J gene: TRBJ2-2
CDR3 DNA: TGTGCCAGCAGACCGGACTACCGGAACACCGGGGAGCTGTTTTTT
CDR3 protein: CASRPDYRNTGELFF

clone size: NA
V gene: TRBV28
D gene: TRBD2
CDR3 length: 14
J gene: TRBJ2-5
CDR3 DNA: TGTGCCAGCGTACCCTTAGGACTAGCGGGGACCCAGTACTTC
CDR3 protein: CASVPLGLAGTQYF

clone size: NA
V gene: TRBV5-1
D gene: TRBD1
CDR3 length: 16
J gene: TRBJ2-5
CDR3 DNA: TGCGCCAGCAGTTCGGGACAGATTAATTGGGGAGAGACCCAGTACTTC
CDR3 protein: CASSSGQINWGETQYF

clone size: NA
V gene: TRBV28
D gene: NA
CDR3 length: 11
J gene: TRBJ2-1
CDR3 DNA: TGTGCCAGCGGGACATCCAATGAGCAGTTCTTC
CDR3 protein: CASGTSNEQFF

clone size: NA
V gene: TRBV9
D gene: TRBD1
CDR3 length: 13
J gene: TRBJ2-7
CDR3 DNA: TGTGCCAGCAGCACAGGGGGCAAGTACGAGCAGTACTTC
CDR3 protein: CASSTGGKYEQYF

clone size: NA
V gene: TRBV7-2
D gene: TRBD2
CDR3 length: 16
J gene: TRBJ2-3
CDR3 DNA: TGTGCCAGCAGCCCTGGGGCGGGGGGGCCGACAGATACGCAGTATTTT
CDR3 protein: CASSPGAGGPTDTQYF

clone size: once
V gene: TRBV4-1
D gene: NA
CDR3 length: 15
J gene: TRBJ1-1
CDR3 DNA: TGCGCCAGCAGCCTCCCTCCCCGGGGGAACACTGAAGCTTTCTTT
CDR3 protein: CASSLPPRGNTEAFF

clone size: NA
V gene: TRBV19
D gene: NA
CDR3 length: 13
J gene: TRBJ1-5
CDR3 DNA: TGTGCCAGCGGGGGACCTAGCAATCAGCCCCAGCATTTT
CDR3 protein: CASGGPSNQPQHF

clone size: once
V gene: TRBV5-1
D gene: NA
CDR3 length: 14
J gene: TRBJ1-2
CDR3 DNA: TGCGCCAGCAGCCCCGGACAGACCTACTATGGCTACACCTTC
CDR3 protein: CASSPGQTYYGYTF

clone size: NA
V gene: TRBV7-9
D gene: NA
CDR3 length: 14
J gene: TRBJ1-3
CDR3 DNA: TGTGCCAGCAGCTTAGAGACTTCGGGAAACACCATATATTTT
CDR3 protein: CASSLETSGNTIYF

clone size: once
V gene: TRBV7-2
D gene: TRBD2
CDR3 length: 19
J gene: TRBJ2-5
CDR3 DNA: TGTGCCAGCAGCTTCAGTCCGCCCCCTGCGGGGGAACTCCAAGAGACCCAGTACTTC
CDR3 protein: CASSFSPPPAGELQETQYF

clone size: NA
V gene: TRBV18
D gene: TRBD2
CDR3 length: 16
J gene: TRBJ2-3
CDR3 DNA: TGTGCCAGCTCACCACGGACTAGCGGGAGTTCAGATACGCAGTATTTT
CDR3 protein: CASSPRTSGSSDTQYF

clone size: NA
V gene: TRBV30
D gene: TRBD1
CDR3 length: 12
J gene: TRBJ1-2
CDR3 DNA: TGTGCCTCGAGACAGGGGGCTTATGGCTACACCTTC
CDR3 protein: CASRQGAYGYTF

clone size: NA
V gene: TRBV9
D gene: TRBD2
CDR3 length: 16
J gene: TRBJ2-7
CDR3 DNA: TGTGCCAGCAGCGCGGGACTAGCGGATCTCTACTACGAGCAGTACTTC
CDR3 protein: CASSAGLADLYYEQYF

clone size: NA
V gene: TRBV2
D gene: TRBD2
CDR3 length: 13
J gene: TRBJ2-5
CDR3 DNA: TGTGCCAGCAGATTAGCGGGGGGCCAGACCCAGTACTTC
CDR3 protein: CASRLAGGQTQYF

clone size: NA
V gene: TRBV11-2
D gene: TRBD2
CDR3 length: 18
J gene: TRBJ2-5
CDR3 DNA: TGTGCCAGCAGCTCCCCCCTGGAGCGGGGGGGCCCCCGGGAGACCCAGTACTTC
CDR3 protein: CASSSPLERGGPRETQYF

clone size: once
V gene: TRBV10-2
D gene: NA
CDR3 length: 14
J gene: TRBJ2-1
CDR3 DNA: TGCGCCAGCAGTGAGTCTCGAGTTAACGATGAGCAGTTCTTC
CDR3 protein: CASSESRVNDEQFF

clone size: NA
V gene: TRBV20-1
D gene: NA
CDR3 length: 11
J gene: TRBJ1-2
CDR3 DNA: TGCAGTGTGGGGGCCGACTATGGCTACACCTTC
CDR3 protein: CSVGADYGYTF

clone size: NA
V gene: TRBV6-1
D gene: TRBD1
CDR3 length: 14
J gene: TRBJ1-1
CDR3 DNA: TGTGCCAGCAACCCCACAGGGGCGGGGGGTGAAGCTTTCTTT
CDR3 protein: CASNPTGAGGEAFF

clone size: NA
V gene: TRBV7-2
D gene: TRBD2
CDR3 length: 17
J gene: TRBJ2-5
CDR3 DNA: TGTGCCAGCAGCTTAGAACGGGCGGGGGGGTACCAAGAGACCCAGTACTTC
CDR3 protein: CASSLERAGGYQETQYF

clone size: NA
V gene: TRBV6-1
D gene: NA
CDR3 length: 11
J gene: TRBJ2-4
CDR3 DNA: TGTGCCAGCAGAGCCGTAAACATTCAGTACTTC
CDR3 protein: CASRAVNIQYF

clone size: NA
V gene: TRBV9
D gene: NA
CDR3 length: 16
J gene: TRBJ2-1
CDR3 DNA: TGTGCCAGCAGCGCAGGTCCGGCAAGCTCCTACAATGAGCAGTTCTTC
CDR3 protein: CASSAGPASSYNEQFF

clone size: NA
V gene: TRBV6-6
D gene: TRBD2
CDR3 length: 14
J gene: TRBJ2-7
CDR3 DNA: TGTGCCAGCAGTCCCACTAGCGGGTCCTACGAGCAGTACTTC
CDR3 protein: CASSPTSGSYEQYF

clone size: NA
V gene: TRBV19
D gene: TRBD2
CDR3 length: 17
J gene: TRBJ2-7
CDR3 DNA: TGTGCCAGTAGTATACCCACCGGGACTAGCAGCTCCTACGAGCAGTACTTC
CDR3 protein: CASSIPTGTSSSYEQYF

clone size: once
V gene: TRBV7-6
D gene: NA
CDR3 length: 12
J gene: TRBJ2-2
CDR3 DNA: TGTGCCAGCAGCTTCGAGTCCGGGGAGCTGTTTTTT
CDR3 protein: CASSFESGELFF

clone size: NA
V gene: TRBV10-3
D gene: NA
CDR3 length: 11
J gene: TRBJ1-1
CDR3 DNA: TGTGCCATCAGTACCGGACTAGAAGCTTTCTTT
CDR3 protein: CAISTGLEAFF

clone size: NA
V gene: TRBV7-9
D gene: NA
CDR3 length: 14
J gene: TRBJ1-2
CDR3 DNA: TGTGCCAGCAGCTTAGGCGGGACTTCCAATGGCTACACCTTC
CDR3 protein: CASSLGGTSNGYTF

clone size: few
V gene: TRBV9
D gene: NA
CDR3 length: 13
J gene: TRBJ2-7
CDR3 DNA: TGTGCCAGCAGCAGCCGCGGGGCGGACGAGCAGTACTTC
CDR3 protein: CASSSRGADEQYF

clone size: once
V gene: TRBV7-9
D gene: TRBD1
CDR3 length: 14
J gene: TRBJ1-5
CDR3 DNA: TGTGCCAGCAGCGTCGACAGGGAGTATCAGCCCCAGCATTTT
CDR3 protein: CASSVDREYQPQHF

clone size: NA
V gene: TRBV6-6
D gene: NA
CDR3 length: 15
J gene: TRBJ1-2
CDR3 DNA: TGTGCCAGCAGTCGAGAGGCGGGAGGTGGCTATGGCTACACCTTC
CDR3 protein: CASSREAGGGYGYTF

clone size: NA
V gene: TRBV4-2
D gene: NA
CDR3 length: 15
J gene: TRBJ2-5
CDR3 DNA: TGTGCCAGCAGCCAAGTTTCCGCGAACCAAGAGACCCAGTACTTC
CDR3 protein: CASSQVSANQETQYF

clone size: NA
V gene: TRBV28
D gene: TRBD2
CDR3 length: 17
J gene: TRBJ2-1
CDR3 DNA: TGTGCCAGCCTCCCCCCTTCCGGACTAGCGAACTACAATGAGCAGTTCTTC
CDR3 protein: CASLPPSGLANYNEQFF